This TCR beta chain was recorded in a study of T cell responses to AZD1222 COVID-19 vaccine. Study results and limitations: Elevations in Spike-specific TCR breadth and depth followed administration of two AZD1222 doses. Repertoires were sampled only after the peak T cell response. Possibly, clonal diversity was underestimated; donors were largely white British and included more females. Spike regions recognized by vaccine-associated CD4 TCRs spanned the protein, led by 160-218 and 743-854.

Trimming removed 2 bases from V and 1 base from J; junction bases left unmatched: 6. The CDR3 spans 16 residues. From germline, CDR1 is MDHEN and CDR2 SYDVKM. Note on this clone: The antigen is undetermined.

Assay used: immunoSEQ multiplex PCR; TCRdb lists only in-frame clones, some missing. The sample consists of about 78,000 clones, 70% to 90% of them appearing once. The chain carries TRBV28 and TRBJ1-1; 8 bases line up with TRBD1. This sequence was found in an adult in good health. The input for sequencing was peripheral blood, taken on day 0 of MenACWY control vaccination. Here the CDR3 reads CASSLSAGGRNTEAFF. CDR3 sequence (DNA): TGTGCCAGCAGTTTAAGTGCAGGGGGCCGGAACACTGAAGCTTTCTTT.